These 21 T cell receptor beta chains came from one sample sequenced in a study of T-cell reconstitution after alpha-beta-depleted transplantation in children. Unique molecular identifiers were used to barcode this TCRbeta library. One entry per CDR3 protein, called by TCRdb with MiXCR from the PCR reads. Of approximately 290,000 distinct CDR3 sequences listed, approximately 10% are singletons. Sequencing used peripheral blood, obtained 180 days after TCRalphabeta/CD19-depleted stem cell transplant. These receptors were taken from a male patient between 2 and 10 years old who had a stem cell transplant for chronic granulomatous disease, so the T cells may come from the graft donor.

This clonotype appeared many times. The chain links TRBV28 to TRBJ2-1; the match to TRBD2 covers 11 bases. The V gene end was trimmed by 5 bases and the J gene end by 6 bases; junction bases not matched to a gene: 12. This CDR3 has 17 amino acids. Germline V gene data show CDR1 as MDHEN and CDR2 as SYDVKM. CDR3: CASSRPLLAGAPNEQFF. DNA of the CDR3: TGTGCCAGCAGTCGACCGTTACTAGCGGGAGCTCCCAATGAGCAGTTCTTC.

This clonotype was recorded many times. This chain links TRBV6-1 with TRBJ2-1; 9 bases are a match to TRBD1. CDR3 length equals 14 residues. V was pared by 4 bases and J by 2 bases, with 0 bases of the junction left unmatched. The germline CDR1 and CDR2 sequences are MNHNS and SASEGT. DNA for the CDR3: TGTGCCAGCAGTGGGGACAGGGCCTACAATGAGCAGTTCTTC. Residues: CASSGDRAYNEQFF.

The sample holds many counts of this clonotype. CDR3 DNA sequence: TGCAGCGTTGAAGGGGGGCGTGGAGGCGGGAGGTACGAGCAGTACTTC. Translated: CSVEGGRGGGRYEQYF. The chain joins TRBV29-1 to TRBJ2-7; 8 positions match TRBD2. The CDR3 is 16 residues long. CDR1 is SQVTM, CDR2 ANQGSEA, per germline. The J segment lost 4 bases and the V segment lost 1 base, leaving 12 bases of the junction unmatched.

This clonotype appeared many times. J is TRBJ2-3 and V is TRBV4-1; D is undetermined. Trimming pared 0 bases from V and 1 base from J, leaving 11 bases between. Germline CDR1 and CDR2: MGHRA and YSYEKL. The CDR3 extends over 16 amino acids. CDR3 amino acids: CASSQDLGSRTDTQYF. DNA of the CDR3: TGCGCCAGCAGCCAAGATCTAGGGTCTCGCACAGATACGCAGTATTTT.

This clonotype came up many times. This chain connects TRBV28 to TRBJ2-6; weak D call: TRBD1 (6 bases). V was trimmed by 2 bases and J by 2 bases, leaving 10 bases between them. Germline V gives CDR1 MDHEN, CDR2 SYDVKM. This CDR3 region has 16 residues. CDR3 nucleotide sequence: TGTGCCAGCAGTTTACAGGGGCGCGCTGGGGCCAACGTCCTGACTTTC. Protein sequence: CASSLQGRAGANVLTF.

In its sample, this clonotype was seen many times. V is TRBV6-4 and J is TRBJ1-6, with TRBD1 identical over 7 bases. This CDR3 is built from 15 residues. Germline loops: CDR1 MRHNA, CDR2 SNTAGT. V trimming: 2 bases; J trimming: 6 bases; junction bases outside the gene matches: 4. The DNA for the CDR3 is TGTGCCAGCAGTGACGGTCAGGGGGTTAATTCACCCCTCCACTTT. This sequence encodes CASSDGQGVNSPLHF.

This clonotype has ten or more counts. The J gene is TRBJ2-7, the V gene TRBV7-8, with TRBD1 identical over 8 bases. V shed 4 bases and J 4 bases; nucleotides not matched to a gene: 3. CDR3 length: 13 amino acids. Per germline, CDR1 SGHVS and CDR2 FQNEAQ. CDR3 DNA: TGTGCCAGCAGCTCCAGGACAGGGTACGAGCAGTACTTC. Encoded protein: CASSSRTGYEQYF.

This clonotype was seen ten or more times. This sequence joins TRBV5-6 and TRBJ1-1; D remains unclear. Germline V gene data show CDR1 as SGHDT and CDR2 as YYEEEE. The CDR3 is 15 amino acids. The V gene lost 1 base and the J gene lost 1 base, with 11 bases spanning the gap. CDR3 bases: TGTGCCAGCAGCTTGACGCTAACTAAGAACACTGAAGCTTTCTTT. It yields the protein CASSLTLTKNTEAFF.

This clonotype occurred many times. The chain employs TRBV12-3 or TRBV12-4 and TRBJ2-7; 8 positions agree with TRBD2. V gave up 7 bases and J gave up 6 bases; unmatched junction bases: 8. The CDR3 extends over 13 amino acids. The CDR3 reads CASNRAGVGEQYF. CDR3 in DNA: TGTGCCAGCAATAGAGCGGGAGTCGGCGAGCAGTACTTC.

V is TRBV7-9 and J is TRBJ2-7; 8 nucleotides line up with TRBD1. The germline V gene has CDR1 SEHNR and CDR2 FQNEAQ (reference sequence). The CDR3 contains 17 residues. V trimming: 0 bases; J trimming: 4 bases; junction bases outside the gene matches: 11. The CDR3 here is CASSLAGTAGGAYEQYF. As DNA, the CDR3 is TGTGCCAGCAGCTTAGCGGGGACGGCAGGGGGCGCGTACGAGCAGTACTTC.

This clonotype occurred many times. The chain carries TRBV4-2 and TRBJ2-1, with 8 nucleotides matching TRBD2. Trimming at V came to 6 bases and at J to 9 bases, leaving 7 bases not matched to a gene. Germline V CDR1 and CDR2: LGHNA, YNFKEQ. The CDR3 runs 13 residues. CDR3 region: CASSPSGSGEQFF. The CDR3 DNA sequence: TGTGCCAGCAGTCCTAGCGGGTCTGGTGAGCAGTTCTTC.

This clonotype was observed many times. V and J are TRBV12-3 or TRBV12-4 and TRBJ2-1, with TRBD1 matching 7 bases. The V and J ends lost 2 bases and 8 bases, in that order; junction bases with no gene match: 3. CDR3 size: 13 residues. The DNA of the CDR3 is TGTGCCAGCAGTTTAAGGGGGCTCGATGAGCAGTTCTTC. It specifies CASSLRGLDEQFF.

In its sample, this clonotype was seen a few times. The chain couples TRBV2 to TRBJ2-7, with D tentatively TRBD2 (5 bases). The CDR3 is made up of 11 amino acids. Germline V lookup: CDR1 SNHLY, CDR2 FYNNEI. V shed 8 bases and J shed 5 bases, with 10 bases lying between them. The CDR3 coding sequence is TGTGCCAGCCAATCGGGGAACGAGCAGTACTTC. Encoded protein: CASQSGNEQYF.

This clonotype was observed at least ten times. The CDR3 DNA follows: TGCGCCAGCAGCCAAGATCACAGAACGACCTACGAGCAGTACTTC. This sequence encodes CASSQDHRTTYEQYF. The chain combines TRBV4-3 with TRBJ2-7, with D hard to call. V dropped 0 bases and J dropped 2 bases, with 11 bases sitting between them. Germline V lookup: CDR1 LGHNA, CDR2 YSLEER. The CDR3 spans 15 residues.

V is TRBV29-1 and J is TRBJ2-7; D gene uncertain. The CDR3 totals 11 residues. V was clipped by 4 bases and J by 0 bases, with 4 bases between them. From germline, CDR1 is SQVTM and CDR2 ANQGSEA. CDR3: CSVANSYEQYF. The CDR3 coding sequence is TGCAGCGTTGCCAACTCCTACGAGCAGTACTTC.

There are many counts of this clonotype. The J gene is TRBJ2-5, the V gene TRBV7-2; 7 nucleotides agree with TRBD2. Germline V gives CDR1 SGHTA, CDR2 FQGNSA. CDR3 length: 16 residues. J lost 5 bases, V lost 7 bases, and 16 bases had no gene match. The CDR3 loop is CASILAATSRSETQYF. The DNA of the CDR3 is TGTGCCAGCATCCTAGCGGCGACTAGCAGGTCGGAGACCCAGTACTTC.

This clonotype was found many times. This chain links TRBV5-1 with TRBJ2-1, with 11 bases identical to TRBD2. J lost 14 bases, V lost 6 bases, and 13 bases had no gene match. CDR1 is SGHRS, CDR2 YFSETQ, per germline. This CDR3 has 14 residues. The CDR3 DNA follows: TGCGCCAGCACCGAGAGTGGTAGCGGGAGGGCCGAGTTCTTC. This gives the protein CASTESGSGRAEFF.

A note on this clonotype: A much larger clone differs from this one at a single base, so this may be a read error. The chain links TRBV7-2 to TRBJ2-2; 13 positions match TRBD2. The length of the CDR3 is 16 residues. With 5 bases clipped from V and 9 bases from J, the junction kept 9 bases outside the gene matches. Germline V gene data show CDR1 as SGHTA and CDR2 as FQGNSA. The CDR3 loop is CASSVTSGRASRELFF. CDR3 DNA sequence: TGTGCCAGCAGCGTCACTAGCGGGAGGGCCTCCAGGGAGCTGTTTTTT.

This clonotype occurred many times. The CDR3 reads CASSLRAGKPYEQYF. DNA of the CDR3: TGCGCCAGCAGCTTGCGGGCAGGGAAACCGTACGAGCAGTACTTC. The genes are TRBV5-1 and TRBJ2-7; D perhaps matches TRBD1 (5 bases). The CDR3 is 15 residues long. The V end lost 1 base, the J end lost 4 bases, and 15 bases lay between the germline ends. Looked up from germline, CDR1 is SGHRS and CDR2 is YFSETQ.

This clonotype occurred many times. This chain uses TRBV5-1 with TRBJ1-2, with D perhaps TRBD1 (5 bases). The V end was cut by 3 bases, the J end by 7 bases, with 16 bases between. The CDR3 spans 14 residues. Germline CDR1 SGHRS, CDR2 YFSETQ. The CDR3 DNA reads TGCGCCAGCAGCTCGACTGCAGGGTCGGGTGGCTACACCTTC. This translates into CASSSTAGSGGYTF.

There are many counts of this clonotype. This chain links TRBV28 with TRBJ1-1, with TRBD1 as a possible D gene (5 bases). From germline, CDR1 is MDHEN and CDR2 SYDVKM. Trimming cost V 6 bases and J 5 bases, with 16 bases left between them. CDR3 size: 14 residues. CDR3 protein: CASSPLGARTEAFF. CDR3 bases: TGTGCCAGCAGCCCGTTAGGGGCGCGGACTGAAGCTTTCTTT.